This T cell receptor beta chain comes out of a study of identical twins. The CDR3 runs to 13 residues. Deletions cut 5 bases from V and 4 bases from J, with 14 bases between. Per germline, CDR1 DFQATT and CDR2 SNEGSKA (reference sequence). TCRdb used MiXCR to reprocess the 5' RACE reads, holding one entry per CDR3 protein. The profile shows around 570,000 distinct CDR3 sequences, nearly 10% of them singletons. The sample was also reused in another study, on yellow fever vaccine responses in identical twins.

Sequencing was carried out using PBMCs. The receptor's source is a young woman in good health. The gene calls are TRBV20-1 and TRBJ2-5, with D perhaps TRBD1 (5 bases). CDR3 sequence: CSALDSLGETQYF. CDR3 DNA sequence: TGCAGTGCTTTAGACAGCCTTGGAGAGACCCAGTACTTC.